These 25 T cell receptor beta chains share one sample of origin, sequenced in a study of T cells in Graves' hyperthyroidism and ophthalmopathy. Amplification targeted TCR beta CDR3 regions from RNA transcripts. When the TCR CDR3 underwent first-round RT-PCR, the HTBI primer set was used. One entry per CDR3 protein, called by TCRdb with MiXCR from the multiplex PCR reads. Among 90,000 to 120,000 distinct CDR3 sequences, roughly 15% were seen once, and the ten largest hold 42%. Input material: blood. These receptor sequences come from a woman between 45 and 60 years old with Graves' hyperthyroidism.

This clonotype was seen repeatedly, ten times or more. The chain employs TRBV5-1 and TRBJ2-1; TRBD2 agrees at 10 bases. Germline CDR1 reads SGHRS; CDR2 reads YFSETQ. The CDR3 covers 14 residues. V shed 6 bases and J 5 bases; nucleotides not matched to a gene: 5. DNA for the CDR3: TGCGCCAGCACGGGGACTAGCGCCAACAATGAGCAGTTCTTC. Amino acids: CASTGTSANNEQFF.

By share, this clonotype ranks as medium-sized. The CDR3 coding sequence is TGCAGTGCGCAACAGGGTAGCAATCAGCCCCAGCATTTT. Its protein product is CSAQQGSNQPQHF. The chain combines TRBV20-1 with TRBJ1-5, with D maybe TRBD1 (6 bases). V was cut by 6 bases and J by 0 bases, with 9 bases left in between. Germline V lookup: CDR1 DFQATT, CDR2 SNEGSKA (reference sequence). CDR3 length: 13 residues.

The sample holds many counts of this clonotype. The germline gene is not matched at one end of the junction; a read error may be the cause. V gene TRBV6-2 or TRBV6-3 combines with J gene TRBJ1-1, with D perhaps matching TRBD1 (6 bases). The CDR3 is 14 amino acids. Per the germline V gene, CDR1 is MNHEY and CDR2 is SVGEGT. The chain's CDR3 is CASSPGQRKTEAFF. CDR3 coding DNA: TGTGCCAGCAGTCCCGGACAGAGGAAAACTGAAGCTTTTTTT.

This chain connects TRBV5-1 to TRBJ1-1; D unclear. The V end was cut by 0 bases, the J end by 8 bases, with 11 bases between. The CDR3 length is 13 residues. Germline assignment: CDR1 SGHRS and CDR2 YFSETQ. The CDR3 spells CASSLDQVGEAFF. Here the CDR3 DNA reads TGCGCCAGCAGCTTGGACCAGGTGGGCGAAGCTTTCTTT.

This clonotype was recorded many times. The chain joins TRBV4-1 to TRBJ2-7; D uncertain. This CDR3 region has 14 residues. CDR1 and CDR2 from the germline V gene are MGHRA and YSYEKL. V was trimmed by 2 bases and J by 1 base, leaving 9 bases between them. The CDR3 nucleotides are TGCGCCAGCAGCCAATCCAGCACTTCCTACGAGCAGTACTTC. It translates to CASSQSSTSYEQYF.

This clonotype was observed at least ten times. The V gene is TRBV3-1, the J gene TRBJ2-1, with D uncertain. Germline loops: CDR1 LGHDT, CDR2 YNNKEL (reference sequence). This CDR3 contains 12 residues. Trimming removed 1 base at V and 9 bases at J, with 7 bases between. The CDR3 sequence is CASSQVGTEQFF. As DNA, the CDR3 is TGTGCCAGCAGCCAAGTAGGAACTGAGCAGTTCTTC.

At least ten counts were recorded for this clonotype. The V gene is TRBV20-1, the J gene TRBJ2-5; D remains unclear. The CDR3 runs 13 residues. Trimming pared 1 base from V and 1 base from J, leaving 7 bases between. Germline V gene lookup returns CDR1 DFQATT and CDR2 SNEGSKA (reference sequence). This CDR3 is CSARVLFQETQYF. CDR3 nucleotides: TGCAGTGCTAGAGTACTATTCCAAGAGACCCAGTACTTC.

This clonotype was detected only a few times. V and J are TRBV7-2 and TRBJ2-1, with D unresolved. Between the trimmed V and J ends, which lost 5 bases and 6 bases, there was a span of 14 bases. Germline V gene lookup returns CDR1 SGHTA and CDR2 FQGNSA. This CDR3 is built from 14 residues. In DNA, the CDR3 is TGTGCCAGCAGCCGAATGATGCTCATCAATGAGCAGTTCTTC. This gives the protein CASSRMMLINEQFF.

Only one count was recorded for this clonotype. The rearrangement joins TRBV5-1 to TRBJ2-7; no definite D call. The V gene lost 2 bases and the J gene lost 3 bases, with 12 bases spanning the gap. This CDR3 is 14 amino acids long. The germline V gene encodes CDR1 SGHRS and CDR2 YFSETQ. CDR3 DNA: TGCGCCAGCAGCTTAGGCGGAAACTTCTACGAGCAGTACTTC. This sequence encodes CASSLGGNFYEQYF.

This clonotype appeared many times. V and J are TRBV5-1 and TRBJ2-4; D might be TRBD1 (6 bases). This CDR3 is built from 13 residues. V dropped 1 base and J dropped 10 bases, with 12 bases sitting between them. The V gene's germline CDR1 is SGHRS and CDR2 YFSETQ. The chain's CDR3 is CASSLTGSGIQYF. The CDR3 DNA reads TGCGCCAGCAGCTTGACAGGGAGTGGGATTCAGTACTTC.

In its sample, this clonotype was seen a few times. This rearrangement joins TRBV6-4 to TRBJ2-7; 9 nucleotides agree with TRBD2. The trim removed 6 bases at V and 4 bases at J, leaving 13 bases unmatched. This CDR3 is 16 amino acids long. The germline V gene has CDR1 MRHNA and CDR2 SNTAGT. Written as DNA, the CDR3 is TGTGCCAGCAGCTCTAGCCATAGCGGGAGTCCGTACGAGCAGTACTTC. This translates into CASSSSHSGSPYEQYF.

V is TRBV7-9 and J is TRBJ2-1, with 9 bases aligning to TRBD2. Germline lookup yields CDR1 SEHNR and CDR2 FQNEAQ (reference sequence). CDR3 length equals 17 residues. V gave up 5 bases and J gave up 0 bases; unmatched junction bases: 8. CDR3 coding DNA: TGTGCCAGCAGCCCACCTAGCGGGACACCCTCCTACAATGAGCAGTTCTTC. This gives the protein CASSPPSGTPSYNEQFF.

This clonotype came up many times. V usage is TRBV12-3 or TRBV12-4 and J usage is TRBJ1-1; D may be TRBD1 (6 bases). V was pared by 3 bases and J by 1 base, with 9 bases between. CDR3 length: 14 residues. CDR3 amino acids: CASSFWGPNTEAFF. CDR3 coding DNA: TGTGCCAGCAGTTTCTGGGGGCCGAACACTGAAGCTTTCTTT.

The V and J genes are TRBV11-2 and TRBJ1-4; D is unresolved. The CDR3 runs to 15 residues. Germline V gives CDR1 SGHAT, CDR2 FQNNGV. The V end lost 3 bases, the J end lost 0 bases, and 8 bases lay between the germline ends. CDR3: CASSLGSATNEKLFF. The CDR3 DNA sequence: TGTGCCAGCAGCTTGGGGAGCGCAACTAATGAAAAACTGTTTTTT.

This clonotype occurred many times. V gene TRBV6-1 combines with J gene TRBJ2-1; D might be TRBD2 (5 bases). The CDR3 is made up of 12 amino acids. V was trimmed by 8 bases and J by 0 bases, leaving 5 bases between them. Germline assignment: CDR1 MNHNS and CDR2 SASEGT. CDR3 residues: CASRGSYNEQFF. The CDR3 DNA sequence: TGTGCCAGCCGGGGCTCCTACAATGAGCAGTTCTTC.

There are many counts of this clonotype. In DNA, the CDR3 is TGCAGTGCTAGAGTTAGGCAGGGCTCGCGGGAGGGAAGCACAGATACGCAGTATTTT. It yields the protein CSARVRQGSREGSTDTQYF. This sequence joins TRBV20-1 and TRBJ2-3; TRBD2 matches 9 bases. The CDR3 contains 19 residues. Germline loops: CDR1 DFQATT, CDR2 SNEGSKA (reference sequence). The V segment lost 1 base and the J segment 0 bases; nucleotides outside the gene matches: 14.

This chain connects TRBV6-1 to TRBJ2-7; 8 nucleotides match TRBD2. Trimming removed 6 bases from V and 4 bases from J; junction bases left unmatched: 11. Germline assignment: CDR1 MNHNS and CDR2 SASEGT. The CDR3 length is 15 residues. The DNA of the CDR3 is TGTGCCAGCAGAGAATATAGCGGGGCGGTGTACGAGCAGTACTTC. This gives the protein CASREYSGAVYEQYF.

Many counts were recorded for this clonotype. This rearrangement joins TRBV20-1 to TRBJ2-3; 7 bases agree with TRBD2. The CDR3 spans 14 residues. The ends lost 3 bases at V and 6 bases at J; junction bases unmatched: 9. Germline V CDR1 and CDR2: DFQATT, SNEGSKA (reference sequence). The CDR3 sequence: CSASSGGRVDTQYF. The DNA of the CDR3 is TGCAGTGCTAGTTCGGGCGGGAGAGTGGATACGCAGTATTTT.

This clonotype was seen many times. The J gene is TRBJ2-3, the V gene TRBV24-1; D unresolved. V lost 4 bases to trimming and J lost 0 bases, with 13 bases between them. Germline CDR1 KGHDR, CDR2 SFDVKD. The CDR3 is 16 residues long. DNA for the CDR3: TGTGCCACCAGTGACCCGAAACCCTCTAGCACAGATACGCAGTATTTT. This encodes CATSDPKPSSTDTQYF.

This clonotype was counted at least ten times. The CDR3 DNA reads TGTGCCAGCAGTTTCCGGGACAGGGGCAATTCACCCCTCCACTTT. This translates into CASSFRDRGNSPLHF. V and J are TRBV28 and TRBJ1-6; 10 positions match TRBD1. J lost 7 bases, V lost 3 bases, and 3 bases had no gene match. This CDR3 is built from 15 residues. Germline V gene sequence: CDR1 MDHEN, CDR2 SYDVKM.

The table lists this clonotype with a few counts. This sequence joins TRBV19 and TRBJ2-1; 9 nucleotides line up with TRBD2. V was clipped by 8 bases and J by 5 bases; unmatched bases: 10. Germline V gene lookup returns CDR1 LNHDA and CDR2 SQIVND (reference sequence). The CDR3 spans 15 residues. CDR3 nucleotides: TGTGCCAGTGGGGCGGGAGGGCCGCGGGACAATGAGCAGTTCTTC. Its protein product is CASGAGGPRDNEQFF.

This clonotype was seen ten or more times. The chain employs TRBV5-1 and TRBJ1-2, with D unclear. Trimming left V 6 bases short and J 2 bases short, with 11 bases between. CDR1 and CDR2 from the germline V gene are SGHRS and YFSETQ. The CDR3 spans 13 residues. This chain's CDR3 is CASNKGSNYGYTF. CDR3 DNA sequence: TGCGCCAGCAATAAGGGTTCGAACTATGGCTACACCTTC.

In its sample, this clonotype was seen many times. This chain links TRBV15 with TRBJ2-5; 7 bases match TRBD2. The CDR3 loop spans 13 amino acids. Germline CDR1 LNHNV, CDR2 YYDKDF (reference sequence). With V trimmed by 4 bases and J by 4 bases, 3 bases remained unmatched. This CDR3 is CATSNIAGETQYF. The CDR3 DNA reads TGTGCCACCAGCAATATAGCGGGAGAGACCCAGTACTTC.

The chain links TRBV5-1 to TRBJ2-5; D remains ambiguous. Trimming left V 4 bases short and J 2 bases short, with 15 bases between. The V gene's germline CDR1 is SGHRS and CDR2 YFSETQ. This CDR3 spans 15 amino acids. CDR3 amino acids: CASSPDSVRQETQYF. DNA for the CDR3: TGCGCCAGCAGCCCGGATTCGGTGAGGCAAGAGACCCAGTACTTC. Full variable domain (remainder filled in from reference TRBV5-1 and TRBJ2-5): KAGVTQTPRYLIKTRGQQVTLSCSPISGHRSVSWYQQTPGQGLQFLFEYFSETQRNKGNFPGRFSGRQFSNSRSEMNVSTLELGDSALYLCASSPDSVRQETQYFGPGTRLLVL.

This clonotype was recorded at least ten times. The V call is TRBV24-1, the J call TRBJ2-1; 8 bases are a match to TRBD1. Per germline, CDR1 KGHDR and CDR2 SFDVKD. V was pared by 3 bases and J by 3 bases, with 3 bases of the junction left unmatched. The CDR3 runs to 15 residues. For the CDR3, the DNA is TGTGCCACCAGTGATGACAGGGGTAACTACAATGAGCAGTTCTTC. It codes for CATSDDRGNYNEQFF.